This TCR beta chain appears in the sequencing data of a study of blood T cell repertoires in COVID-19. In the study overall: The samples span acute and convalescent COVID-19 from the United States, Italy and Spain.

The data were produced by immunoSEQ multiplex PCR, yet TCRdb's version contains in-frame clones alone and is incomplete. The table lists around 140,000 clones, under 85% of them singletons. The germline V gene has CDR1 MNHNY and CDR2 SVGAGI (reference sequence). There are 17 residues in the CDR3. V was pared by 5 bases and J by 1 base, with 11 bases of the junction left unmatched. This clonotype was obtained from a human donor in a cohort sampled during active COVID-19. The chain uses TRBV6-6 and TRBJ2-3; TRBD2 aligns across 8 bases. The specimen was peripheral blood. The CDR3 sequence is CASSRGGTLPGTDTQYF. The CDR3 DNA follows: TGTGCCAGCAGTCGGGGGGGGACCTTGCCTGGCACAGATACGCAGTATTTT.